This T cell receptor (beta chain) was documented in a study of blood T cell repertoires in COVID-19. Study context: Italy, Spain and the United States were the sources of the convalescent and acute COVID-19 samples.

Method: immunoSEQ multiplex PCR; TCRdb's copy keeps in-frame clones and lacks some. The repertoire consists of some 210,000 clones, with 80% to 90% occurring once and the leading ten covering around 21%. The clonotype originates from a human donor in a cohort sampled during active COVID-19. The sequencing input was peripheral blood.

The chain's CDR3 is CASGRSRENTEAFF. In DNA form, the CDR3 reads TGTGCCAGCGGTAGGAGCCGGGAGAACACTGAAGCTTTCTTT. The chain has TRBV3-1 (or the pseudogene TRBV3-2) and TRBJ1-1; no definite D call. This CDR3 has 14 amino acids. Germline assignment: CDR1 LGHDT and CDR2 YNNKEL (reference sequence). Trimming shortened V by 8 bases and J by 1 base, and 14 bases separated the two germline ends.